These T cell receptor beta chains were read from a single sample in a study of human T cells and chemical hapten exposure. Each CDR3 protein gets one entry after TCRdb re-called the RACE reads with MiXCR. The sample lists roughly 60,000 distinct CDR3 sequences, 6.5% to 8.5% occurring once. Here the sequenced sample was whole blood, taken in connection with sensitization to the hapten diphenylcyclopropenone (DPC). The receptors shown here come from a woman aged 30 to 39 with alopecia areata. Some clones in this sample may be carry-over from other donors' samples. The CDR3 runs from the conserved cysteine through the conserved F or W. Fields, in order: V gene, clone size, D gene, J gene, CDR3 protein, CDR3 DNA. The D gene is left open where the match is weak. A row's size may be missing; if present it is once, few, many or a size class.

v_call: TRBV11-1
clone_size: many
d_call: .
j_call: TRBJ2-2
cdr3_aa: CASSLVGRSTGELFF
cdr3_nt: TGTGCCAGCAGCTTAGTGGGCAGGAGCACCGGGGAGCTGTTTTTT

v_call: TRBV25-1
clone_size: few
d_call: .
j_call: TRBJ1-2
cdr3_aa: CASSRPGYGYTF
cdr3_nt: TGTGCCAGCAGCAGGCCAGGGTATGGCTACACCTTC

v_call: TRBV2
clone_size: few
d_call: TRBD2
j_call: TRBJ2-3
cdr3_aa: CASRGLADTQYF
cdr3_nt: TGTGCCAGCCGGGGACTAGCGGATACGCAGTATTTT

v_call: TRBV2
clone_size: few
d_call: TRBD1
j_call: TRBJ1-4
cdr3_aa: CASSDLYLGGTPEKLFF
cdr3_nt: TGTGCCAGCAGTGATTTATATCTAGGGGGCACCCCTGAAAAACTGTTTTTT

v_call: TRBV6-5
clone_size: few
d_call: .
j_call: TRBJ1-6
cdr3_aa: CASSYSISGDNSPLHF
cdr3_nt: TGTGCCAGCAGTTACTCGATCTCGGGAGATAATTCACCCCTCCACTTT

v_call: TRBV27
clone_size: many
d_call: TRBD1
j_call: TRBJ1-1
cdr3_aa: CASSPGDRMNTEAFF
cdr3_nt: TGTGCCAGCAGTCCAGGGGACAGGATGAACACTGAAGCTTTCTTT

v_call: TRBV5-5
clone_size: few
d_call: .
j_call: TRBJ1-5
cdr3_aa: CASSWAGASNQPQHF
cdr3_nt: TGTGCCAGCAGCTGGGCAGGGGCTAGCAATCAGCCCCAGCATTTT

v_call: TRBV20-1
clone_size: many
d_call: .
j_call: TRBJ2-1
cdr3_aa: CSARVQGASYNEQFF
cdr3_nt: TGCAGTGCTAGAGTCCAGGGAGCCTCCTACAATGAGCAGTTCTTC

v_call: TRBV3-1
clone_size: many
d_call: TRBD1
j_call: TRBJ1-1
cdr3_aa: CASSQWTGAGEAFF
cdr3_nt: TGTGCCAGCAGCCAATGGACAGGGGCCGGTGAAGCTTTCTTT

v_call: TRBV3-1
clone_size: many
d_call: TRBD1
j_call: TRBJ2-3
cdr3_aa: CASSQRDRVPDTQYF
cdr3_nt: TGTGCCAGCAGCCAAAGGGACAGGGTCCCAGATACGCAGTATTTT

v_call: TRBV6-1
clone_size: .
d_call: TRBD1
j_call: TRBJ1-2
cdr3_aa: CASNVNRDRGQDTF
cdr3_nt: TGTGCCAGCAACGTTAACCGGGACAGGGGGCAGGACACCTTC

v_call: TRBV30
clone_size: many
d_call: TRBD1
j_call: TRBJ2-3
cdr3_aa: CARRTGATDTQYF
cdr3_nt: TGTGCCCGCCGGACAGGGGCTACAGATACGCAGTATTTT

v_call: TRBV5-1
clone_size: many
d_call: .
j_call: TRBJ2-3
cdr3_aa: CASSFNGRPNTDTQYF
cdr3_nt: TGCGCCAGCAGCTTTAACGGCCGGCCTAACACAGATACGCAGTATTTT

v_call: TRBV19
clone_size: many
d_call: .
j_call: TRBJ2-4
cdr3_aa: CASSTLETNVGQNIQYF
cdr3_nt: TGTGCCAGTAGTACACTCGAGACAAACGTTGGCCAAAACATTCAGTACTTC

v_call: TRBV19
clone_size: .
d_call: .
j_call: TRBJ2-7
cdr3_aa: CASSNGAPYEQYF
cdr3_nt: TGTGCCAGTAGTAATGGAGCCCCCTACGAGCAGTACTTC

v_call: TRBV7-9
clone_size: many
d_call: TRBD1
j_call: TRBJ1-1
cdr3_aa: CASRLGQENTEAFF
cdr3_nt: TGTGCCAGCAGGCTCGGACAGGAGAACACTGAAGCTTTCTTT

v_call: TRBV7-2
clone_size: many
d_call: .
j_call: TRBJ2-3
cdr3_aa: CASSLNDFSYTQYF
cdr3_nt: TGTGCCAGCAGCTTAAACGACTTCTCTTATACGCAGTATTTT

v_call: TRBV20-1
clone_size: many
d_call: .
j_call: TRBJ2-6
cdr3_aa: CSAQTESGANVLTF
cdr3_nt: TGCAGTGCGCAGACAGAGTCTGGGGCCAACGTCCTGACTTTC

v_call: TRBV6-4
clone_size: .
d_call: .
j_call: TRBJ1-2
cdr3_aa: CASSDVYRPSTNYGDTF
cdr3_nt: TGTGCCAGCAGTGACGTGTACAGACCAAGTACTAACTATGGCGACACCTTC

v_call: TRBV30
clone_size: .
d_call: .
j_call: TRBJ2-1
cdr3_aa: CAWSVRLNEQFF
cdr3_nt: TGTGCCTGGAGTGTACGGCTAAATGAGCAGTTCTTC

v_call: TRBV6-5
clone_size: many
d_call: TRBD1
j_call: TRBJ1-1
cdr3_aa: CASSYSIGEGATEAFF
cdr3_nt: TGTGCCAGCAGTTACTCGATTGGGGAGGGGGCCACTGAAGCTTTCTTT

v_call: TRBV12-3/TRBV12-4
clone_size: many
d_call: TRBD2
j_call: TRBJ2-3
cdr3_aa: CASSLERGGLDTDTQYF
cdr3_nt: TGTGCCAGCAGTTTAGAGCGGGGGGGCCTGGACACAGATACGCAGTATTTT

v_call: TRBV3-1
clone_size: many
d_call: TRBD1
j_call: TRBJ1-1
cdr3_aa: CASSQPKNRSGQGLNTEAFF
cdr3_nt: TGTGCCAGCAGCCAACCCAAGAATCGATCGGGACAGGGCTTAAACACTGAAGCTTTCTTT

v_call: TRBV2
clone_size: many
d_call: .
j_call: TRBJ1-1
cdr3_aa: CASSVSSGGTEAFF
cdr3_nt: TGTGCCAGCAGTGTATCGAGCGGTGGCACTGAAGCTTTCTTT

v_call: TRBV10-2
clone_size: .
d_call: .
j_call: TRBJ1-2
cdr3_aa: CASTDHLIFYGYTF
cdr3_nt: TGTGCCAGCACGGATCATCTGATATTCTATGGCTACACCTTC

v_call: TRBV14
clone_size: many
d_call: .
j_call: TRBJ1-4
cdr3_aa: CASSPLRSWDEKLFF
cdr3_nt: TGTGCCAGCAGCCCTTTACGATCATGGGATGAAAAACTGTTTTTT

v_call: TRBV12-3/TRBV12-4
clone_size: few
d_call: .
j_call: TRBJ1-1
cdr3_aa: CASSSSRPMNTEAFF
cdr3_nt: TGTGCCAGCAGTTCCAGCAGGCCAATGAACACTGAAGCTTTCTTT

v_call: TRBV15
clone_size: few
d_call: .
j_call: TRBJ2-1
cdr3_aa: CATSRDRRYEQFF
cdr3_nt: TGTGCCACCAGCAGAGATCGCCGATATGAGCAGTTCTTC

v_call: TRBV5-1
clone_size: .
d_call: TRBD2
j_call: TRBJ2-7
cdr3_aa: CASSLETSGGADSYEQYF
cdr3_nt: TGCGCCAGCAGCTTGGAAACTAGCGGGGGTGCCGACTCCTACGAGCAGTACTTC

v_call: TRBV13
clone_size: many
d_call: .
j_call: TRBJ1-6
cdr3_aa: CASSFAGTYNSPLHF
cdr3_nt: TGTGCCAGCAGCTTTGCGGGGACCTATAATTCACCCCTCCACTTT

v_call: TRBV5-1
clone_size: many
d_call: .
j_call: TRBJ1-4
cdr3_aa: CASSSAGTPNEKLFF
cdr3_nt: TGCGCCAGCAGCTCCGCCGGGACTCCCAATGAAAAACTGTTTTTT

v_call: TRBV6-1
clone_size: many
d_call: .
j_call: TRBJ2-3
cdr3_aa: CASRKDRDTQYF
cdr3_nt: TGTGCCAGCAGGAAAGACAGGGATACGCAGTATTTT

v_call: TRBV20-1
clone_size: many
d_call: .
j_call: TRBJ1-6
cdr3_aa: CSARGREGYNSPLHF
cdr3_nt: TGCAGTGCTAGGGGCAGGGAGGGATATAATTCACCCCTCCACTTT

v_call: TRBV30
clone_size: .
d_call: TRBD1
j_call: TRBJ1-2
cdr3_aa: CAWSRQGFYGYTF
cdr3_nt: TGTGCCTGGAGTCGACAGGGATTCTATGGCTACACCTTC

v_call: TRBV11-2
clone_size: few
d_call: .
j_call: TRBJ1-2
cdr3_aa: CASSLAPQGRNYGYTF
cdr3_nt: TGTGCCAGCAGCTTAGCCCCACAGGGTAGGAACTATGGCTACACCTTC

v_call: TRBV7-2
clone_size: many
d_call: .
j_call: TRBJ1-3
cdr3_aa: CASSLDSNTIYF
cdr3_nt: TGTGCCAGCAGCCTGGACTCAAACACCATATATTTT

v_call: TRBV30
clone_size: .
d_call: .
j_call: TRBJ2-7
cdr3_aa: CAWSQNYEQYF
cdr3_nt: TGTGCCTGGAGTCAGAACTACGAGCAGTACTTC

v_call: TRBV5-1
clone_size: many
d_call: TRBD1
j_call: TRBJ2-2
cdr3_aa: CASSPGQAMVTGELFF
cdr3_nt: TGCGCCAGCAGCCCCGGACAGGCAATGGTCACCGGGGAGCTGTTTTTT

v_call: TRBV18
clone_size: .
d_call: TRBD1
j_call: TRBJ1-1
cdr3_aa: CASSPSRNPGGPKNTEAFF
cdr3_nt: TGTGCCAGCTCACCCTCCAGAAACCCAGGGGGCCCAAAGAACACTGAAGCTTTCTTT

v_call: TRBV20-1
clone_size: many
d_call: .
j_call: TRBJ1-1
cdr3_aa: CSAKDATRPNTEAFF
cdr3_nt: TGCAGTGCTAAGGACGCGACCCGGCCTAACACTGAAGCTTTCTTT

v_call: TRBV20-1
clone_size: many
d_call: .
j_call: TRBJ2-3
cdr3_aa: CSARDSNTDTQYF
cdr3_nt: TGCAGTGCTAGAGATTCGAACACAGATACGCAGTATTTT

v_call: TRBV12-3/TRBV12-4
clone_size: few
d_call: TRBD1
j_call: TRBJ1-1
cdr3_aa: CASSSSGQGNTEAFF
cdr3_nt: TGTGCCAGCAGTTCTTCTGGACAGGGGAACACTGAAGCTTTCTTT

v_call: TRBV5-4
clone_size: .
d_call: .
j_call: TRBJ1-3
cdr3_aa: CASSPTGRGNTIYF
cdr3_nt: TGTGCCAGCAGCCCGACAGGACGAGGAAACACCATATATTTT

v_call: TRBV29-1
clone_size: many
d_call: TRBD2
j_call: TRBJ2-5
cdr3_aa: CSGRLAGGSQETQYF
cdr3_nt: TGCAGCGGACGACTAGCGGGGGGGTCCCAAGAGACCCAGTACTTC

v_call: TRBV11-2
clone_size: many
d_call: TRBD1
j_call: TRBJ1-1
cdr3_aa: CASSRGQGAEAFF
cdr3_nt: TGTGCCAGCAGCAGGGGACAGGGAGCGGAAGCTTTCTTT

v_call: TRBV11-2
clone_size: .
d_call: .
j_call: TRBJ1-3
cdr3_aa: CASSGGQSSGNTIYF
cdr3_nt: TGTGCCAGCAGCGGTGGACAGAGCTCTGGAAACACCATATATTTT

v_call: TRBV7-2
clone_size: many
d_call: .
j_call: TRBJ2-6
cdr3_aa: CASSLAGVGANVLTF
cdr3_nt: TGTGCCAGCAGCTTGGCTGGGGTCGGGGCCAACGTCCTGACTTTC

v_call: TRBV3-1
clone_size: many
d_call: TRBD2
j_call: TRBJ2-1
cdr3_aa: CASSQGIAGGSNEQFF
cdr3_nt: TGTGCCAGCAGCCAAGGGATTGCGGGGGGGAGCAATGAGCAGTTCTTC

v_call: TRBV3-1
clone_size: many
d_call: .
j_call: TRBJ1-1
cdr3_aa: CASSQEGRAFF
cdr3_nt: TGTGCCAGCAGCCAAGAGGGTCGAGCTTTCTTT

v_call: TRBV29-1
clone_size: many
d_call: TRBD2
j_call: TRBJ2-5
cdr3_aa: CSLRTSGVQETQYF
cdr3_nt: TGCAGCTTGCGAACTAGCGGGGTCCAAGAGACCCAGTACTTC

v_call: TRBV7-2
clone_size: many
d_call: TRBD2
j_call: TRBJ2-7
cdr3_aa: CASSLYSPQRGYYEQYF
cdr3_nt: TGTGCCAGCAGCTTATATTCCCCACAGCGGGGGTACTACGAGCAGTACTTC

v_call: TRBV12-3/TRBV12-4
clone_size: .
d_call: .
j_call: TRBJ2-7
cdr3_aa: CASSPRGAGSPYEQYF
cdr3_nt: TGTGCCAGCAGTCCCCGCGGAGCGGGTTCTCCCTACGAGCAGTACTTC

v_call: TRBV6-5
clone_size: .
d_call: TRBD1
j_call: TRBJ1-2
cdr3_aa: CASSPQGTGIYGYTF
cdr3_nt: TGTGCCAGCAGCCCACAGGGGACAGGAATCTATGGCTACACCTTC

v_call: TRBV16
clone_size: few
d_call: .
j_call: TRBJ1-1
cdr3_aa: CASSQLTAEAFF
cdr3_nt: TGTGCCAGCAGCCAATTAACAGCTGAAGCTTTCTTT

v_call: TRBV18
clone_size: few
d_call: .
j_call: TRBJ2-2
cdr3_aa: CASSPDTNTGELFF
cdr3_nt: TGTGCCAGCTCACCTGATACGAACACCGGGGAGCTGTTTTTT

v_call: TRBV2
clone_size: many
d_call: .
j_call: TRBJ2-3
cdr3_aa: CASRPITDTQYF
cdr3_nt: TGTGCCAGCAGACCAATCACAGATACGCAGTATTTT

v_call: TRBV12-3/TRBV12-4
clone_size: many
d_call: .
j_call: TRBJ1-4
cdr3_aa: CASSAAKKLFF
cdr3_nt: TGTGCCAGCAGTGCGGCGAAAAAACTGTTTTTT

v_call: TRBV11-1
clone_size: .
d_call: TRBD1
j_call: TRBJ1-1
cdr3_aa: CASSFTGGFVNTEAFF
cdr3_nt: TGTGCCAGCAGCTTTACAGGGGGCTTCGTTAACACTGAAGCTTTCTTT

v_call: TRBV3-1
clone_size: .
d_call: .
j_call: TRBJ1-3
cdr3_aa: CASSQAASGNTIYF
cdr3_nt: TGTGCCAGCAGCCAAGCAGCCTCTGGAAACACCATATATTTT